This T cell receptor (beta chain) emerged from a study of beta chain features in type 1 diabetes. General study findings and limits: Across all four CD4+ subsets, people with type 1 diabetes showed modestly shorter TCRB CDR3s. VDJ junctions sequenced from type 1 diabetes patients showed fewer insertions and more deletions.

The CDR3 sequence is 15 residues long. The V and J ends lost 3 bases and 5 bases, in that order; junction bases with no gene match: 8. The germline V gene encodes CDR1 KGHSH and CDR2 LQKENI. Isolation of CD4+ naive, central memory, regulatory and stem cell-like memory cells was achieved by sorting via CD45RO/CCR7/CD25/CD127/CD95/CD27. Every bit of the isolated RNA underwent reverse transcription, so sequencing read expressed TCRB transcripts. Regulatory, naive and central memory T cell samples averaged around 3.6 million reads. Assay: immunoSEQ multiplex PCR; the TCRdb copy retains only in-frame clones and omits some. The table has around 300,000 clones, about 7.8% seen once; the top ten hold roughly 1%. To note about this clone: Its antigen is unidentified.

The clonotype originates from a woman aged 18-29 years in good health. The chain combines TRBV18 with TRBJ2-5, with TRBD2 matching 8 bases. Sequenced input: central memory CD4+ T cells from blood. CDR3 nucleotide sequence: TGTGCCAGCTCACCGCCTCGGGGGGGTCGGGAGACCCAGTACTTC. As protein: CASSPPRGGRETQYF.